These 16 T cell receptor beta chains came from one sample sequenced in a study of CD8 T cells in Susac syndrome. Reverse transcription of roughly 0.45 to 1 ug RNA used random hexamers. TCRdb passed the immunoSEQ multiplex PCR reads through MiXCR, listing each CDR3 protein once. The sample contains around 170,000 distinct CDR3 sequences, about 95% of which appear only once. Material for sequencing was CD8+ T cells from PBMCs. The receptors shown here come from a human donor with multiple sclerosis.

The genes are TRBV5-6 and TRBJ2-7; 14 bases agree with TRBD2. The CDR3 spans 14 residues. Germline V gene sequence: CDR1 SGHDT, CDR2 YYEEEE. V gave up 3 bases and J gave up 6 bases; unmatched junction bases: 2. The CDR3 region has the DNA TGTGCCAGCAGCTGGGGACTAGCGGGAGTCGAGCAGTACTTC. Protein product: CASSWGLAGVEQYF. Full variable domain (outside the CDR3, taken from reference TRBV5-6 and TRBJ2-7): DAGVTQSPTHLIKTRGQQVTLRCSPKSGHDTVSWYQQALGQGPQFIFQYYEEEERQRGNFPDRFSGHQFPNYSSELNVNALLLGDSALYLCASSWGLAGVEQYFGPGTRLTVT.

The chain is built from TRBV7-9 and TRBJ1-5, with TRBD1 as a possible D gene (6 bases). Trimming cost V 1 base and J 5 bases, with 15 bases left between them. This CDR3 comprises 16 residues. The germline CDR1 and CDR2 sequences are SEHNR and FQNEAQ (reference sequence). The CDR3 DNA sequence: TGTGCCAGCAGCTTAGACAATGGCGGGGGGCATCAGCCCCAGCATTTT. Protein: CASSLDNGGGHQPQHF.

The chain carries TRBV2 and TRBJ2-2, with no clear D. There are 14 residues in the CDR3. Trimming removed 10 bases from V and 1 base from J, with 13 bases in between. Germline V gene lookup returns CDR1 SNHLY and CDR2 FYNNEI. CDR3 nucleotide sequence: TGTGCCATAACAACCAGCCAGAACACCGGGGAGCTGTTTTTT. As protein: CAITTSQNTGELFF.

The V and J genes are TRBV15 and TRBJ1-1; weak D call: TRBD1 (5 bases). The germline V gene has CDR1 LNHNV and CDR2 YYDKDF (reference sequence). Deletions cut 5 bases from V and 4 bases from J, with 14 bases between. The CDR3 totals 14 residues. CDR3: CATSANIRVTEAFF. The CDR3, as DNA: TGTGCCACCAGCGCTAACATCAGGGTCACTGAAGCTTTCTTT.

The V gene is TRBV29-1, the J gene TRBJ2-7, with 12 nucleotides matching TRBD1. V trimming: 3 bases; J trimming: 5 bases; junction bases outside the gene matches: 8. Germline V CDR1 and CDR2: SQVTM, ANQGSEA. The CDR3 totals 15 residues. The CDR3 DNA reads TGCAGCGTTGAGTTGTTGGGACAGGGGGCTGACGAGCAGTACTTC. Its protein product is CSVELLGQGADEQYF.

The rearrangement links TRBV20-1 to TRBJ2-7; 8 nucleotides line up with TRBD1. Germline-derived CDR1 and CDR2 are DFQATT and SNEGSKA (reference sequence). This CDR3 is 14 amino acids long. V lost 5 bases to trimming and J lost 1 base; unmatched junction nucleotides: 7. For the CDR3, the DNA is TGCAGTGCTGCTCTACGGGACAGGTCCTACGAGCAGTACTTC. This codes for CSAALRDRSYEQYF.

V is TRBV5-6 and J is TRBJ1-1; D is undetermined. The CDR3 consists of 14 residues. Trimming removed 1 base from V and 3 bases from J, with 10 bases in between. Germline CDR1 is SGHDT and CDR2 is YYEEEE. CDR3 in amino acids: CASSLTGAHTEAFF. The CDR3 coding sequence is TGTGCCAGCAGCTTGACGGGAGCCCACACTGAAGCTTTCTTT.

The chain is built from TRBV5-1 and TRBJ2-1, with D tentatively TRBD1 or TRBD2 (5 bases each). The CDR3 sequence is 16 residues long. CDR1 and CDR2 (germline): SGHRS, YFSETQ. V shed 1 base and J shed 5 bases, with 16 bases lying between them. The CDR3 DNA reads TGCGCCAGCAGCTTGTCGAGGAGAGGGGTTGACAATGAGCAGTTCTTC. Translated, it gives CASSLSRRGVDNEQFF.

The chain couples TRBV20-1 to TRBJ1-1, with 8 bases that match TRBD1. Germline assignment: CDR1 DFQATT and CDR2 SNEGSKA (reference sequence). V was pared by 1 base and J by 10 bases, with 11 bases of the junction left unmatched. The length of the CDR3 is 14 residues. The CDR3 DNA sequence: TGCAGTGCTAGAGTTATGGACAGGGTGGTACGAGCTTTCTTT. Encoded protein: CSARVMDRVVRAFF.

The chain recombines TRBV3-1 with TRBJ2-1; D gene ambiguous. In germline, CDR1 is LGHDT, CDR2 YNNKEL (reference sequence). The CDR3 sequence is 13 residues long. V was clipped by 3 bases and J by 4 bases, with 7 bases between them. CDR3 sequence (DNA): TGTGCCAGCAGCCACCAAGATTACAATGAGCAGTTCTTC. It specifies CASSHQDYNEQFF.

The chain joins TRBV15 to TRBJ2-2; D is perhaps TRBD1 (6 bases). Germline CDR1 is LNHNV and CDR2 is YYDKDF (reference sequence). CDR3 length: 12 residues. Trimming took off 8 bases at V and 7 bases at J, with 11 bases between the two ends. The CDR3 DNA reads TGTGCCACCGTACTGACAGGCGGGGAGCTGTTTTTT. It is translated as CATVLTGGELFF. The full variable domain, in which reference TRBV15 and TRBJ2-2 provide the parts outside the CDR3, is DAMVIQNPRYQVTQFGKPVTLSCSQTLNHNVMYWYQQKSSQAPKLLFHYYDKDFNNEADTPDNFQSRRPNTSFCFLDIRSPGLGDTAMYLCATVLTGGELFFGEGSRLTVL.

This rearrangement joins TRBV29-1 to TRBJ2-3, with a weak D call TRBD1 (7 bases). Trimming left V 6 bases short and J 2 bases short, with 15 bases between. The CDR3 covers 14 residues. The V gene's germline CDR1 is SQVTM and CDR2 ANQGSEA. Written as DNA, the CDR3 is TGCAGCGTCCGGCGGGACAGCCCCACAGATACGCAGTATTTT. As protein: CSVRRDSPTDTQYF.

The chain is built from TRBV12-3 or TRBV12-4 and TRBJ1-5, with D perhaps TRBD1 (6 bases). Trimming took 7 bases from V and 4 from J, leaving 17 bases between them. This CDR3 comprises 15 residues. Here the CDR3 reads CASTLGGAINQPQHF. CDR3 bases: TGTGCCAGCACCCTGGGGGGCGCGATAAATCAGCCCCAGCATTTT.

V usage is TRBV28 and J usage is TRBJ2-5; D is ambiguous. Trimming shortened V by 1 base and J by 5 bases, and 8 bases separated the two germline ends. The CDR3 loop spans 13 amino acids. Germline lookup yields CDR1 MDHEN and CDR2 SYDVKM. The CDR3 nucleotides read TGTGCCAGCAGTTTATTAGGGTCCGAGACCCAGTACTTC. This translates into CASSLLGSETQYF.

The chain is built from TRBV27 and TRBJ2-7; 9 positions match TRBD1. The ends lost 0 bases at V and 3 bases at J; junction bases unmatched: 6. The CDR3 is made up of 16 amino acids. CDR1 and CDR2 from the germline V gene are MNHEY and SMNVEV (reference sequence). The CDR3 is CASSLSQGAISYEQYF. CDR3 coding DNA: TGTGCCAGCAGTTTATCACAGGGGGCAATAAGCTACGAGCAGTACTTC.

This clonotype is a singleton in its sample. V is TRBV27 and J is TRBJ2-1; no clear D gene. There are 13 residues in the CDR3. Germline V gene data show CDR1 as MNHEY and CDR2 as SMNVEV (reference sequence). The germline V and J ends were trimmed by 4 bases and 3 bases, with 7 bases remaining between them. CDR3 sequence: CASSSDGYNEQFF. CDR3 DNA: TGTGCCAGCAGTTCAGACGGCTACAATGAGCAGTTCTTC.